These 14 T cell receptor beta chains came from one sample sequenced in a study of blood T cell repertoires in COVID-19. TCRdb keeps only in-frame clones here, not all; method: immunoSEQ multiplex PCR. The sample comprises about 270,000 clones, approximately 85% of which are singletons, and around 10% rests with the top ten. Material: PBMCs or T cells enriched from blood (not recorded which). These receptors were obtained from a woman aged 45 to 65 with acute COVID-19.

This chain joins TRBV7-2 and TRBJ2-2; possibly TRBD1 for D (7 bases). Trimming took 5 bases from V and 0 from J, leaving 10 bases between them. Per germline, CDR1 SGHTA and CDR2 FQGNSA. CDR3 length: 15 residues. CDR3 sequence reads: CASSLRGANTGELFF. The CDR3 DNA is TGTGCCAGCAGCCTCAGGGGGGCGAACACCGGGGAGCTGTTTTTT.

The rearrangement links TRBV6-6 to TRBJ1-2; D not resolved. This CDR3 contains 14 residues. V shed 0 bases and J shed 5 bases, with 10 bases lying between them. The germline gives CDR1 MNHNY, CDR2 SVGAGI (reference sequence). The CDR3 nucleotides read TGTGCCAGCAGTTACTCGGTTTTCCTATATGGCTACACCTTC. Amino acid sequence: CASSYSVFLYGYTF.

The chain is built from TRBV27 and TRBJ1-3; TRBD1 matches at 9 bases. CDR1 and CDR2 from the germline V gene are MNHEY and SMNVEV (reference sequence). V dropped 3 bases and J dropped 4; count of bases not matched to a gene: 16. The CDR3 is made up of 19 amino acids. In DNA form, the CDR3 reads TGTGCCAGCAGTTTGACCTCCGGGACAGGGCTCGGAGCGGGAAACACCATATATTTT. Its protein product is CASSLTSGTGLGAGNTIYF.

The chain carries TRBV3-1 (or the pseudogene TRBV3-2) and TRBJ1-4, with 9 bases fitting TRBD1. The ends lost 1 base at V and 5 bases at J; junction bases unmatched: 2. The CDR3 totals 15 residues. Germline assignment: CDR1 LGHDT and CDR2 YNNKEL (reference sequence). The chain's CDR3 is CASSQGGTGNEKLFF. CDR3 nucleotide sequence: TGTGCCAGCAGCCAAGGTGGGACAGGGAATGAAAAACTGTTTTTT.

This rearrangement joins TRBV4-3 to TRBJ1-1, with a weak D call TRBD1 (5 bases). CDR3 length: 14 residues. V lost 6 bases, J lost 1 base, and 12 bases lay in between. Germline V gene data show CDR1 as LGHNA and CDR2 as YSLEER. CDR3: CASRPATENTEAFF. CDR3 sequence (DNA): TGCGCCAGCAGACCCGCGACAGAGAACACTGAAGCTTTCTTT.

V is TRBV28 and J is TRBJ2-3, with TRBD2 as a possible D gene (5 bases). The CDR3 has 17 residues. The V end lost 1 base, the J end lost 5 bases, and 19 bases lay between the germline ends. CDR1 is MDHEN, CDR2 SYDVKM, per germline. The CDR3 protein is CASSLFGDRALGDTQYF. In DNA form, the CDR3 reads TGTGCCAGCAGTTTATTCGGGGATCGGGCCCTCGGAGATACGCAGTATTTT. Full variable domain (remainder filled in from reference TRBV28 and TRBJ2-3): DVKVTQSSRYLVKRTGEKVFLECVQDMDHENMFWYRQDPGLGLRLIYFSYDVKMKEKGDIPEGYSVSREKKERFSLILESASTNQTSMYLCASSLFGDRALGDTQYFGPGTRLTVL.

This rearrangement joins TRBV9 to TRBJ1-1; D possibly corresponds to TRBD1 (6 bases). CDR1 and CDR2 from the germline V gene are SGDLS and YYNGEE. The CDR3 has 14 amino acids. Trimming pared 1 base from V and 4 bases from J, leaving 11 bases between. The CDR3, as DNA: TGTGCCAGCAGCGTAACACAGGGATCCACTGAAGCTTTCTTT. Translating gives CASSVTQGSTEAFF.

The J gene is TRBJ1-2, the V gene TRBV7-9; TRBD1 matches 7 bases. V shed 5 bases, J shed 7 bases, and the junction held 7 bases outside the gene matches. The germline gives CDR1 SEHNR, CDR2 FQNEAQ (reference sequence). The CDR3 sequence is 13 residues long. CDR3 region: CASSATGDPGYTF. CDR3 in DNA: TGTGCCAGCAGCGCAACAGGGGACCCTGGCTACACCTTC.

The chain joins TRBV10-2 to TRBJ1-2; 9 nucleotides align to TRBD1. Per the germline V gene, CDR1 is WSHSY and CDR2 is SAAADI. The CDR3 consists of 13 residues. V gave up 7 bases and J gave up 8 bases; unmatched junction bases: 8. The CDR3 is CASTHRTGEGYTF. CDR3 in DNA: TGCGCCAGCACCCACCGGACAGGGGAAGGCTACACCTTC.

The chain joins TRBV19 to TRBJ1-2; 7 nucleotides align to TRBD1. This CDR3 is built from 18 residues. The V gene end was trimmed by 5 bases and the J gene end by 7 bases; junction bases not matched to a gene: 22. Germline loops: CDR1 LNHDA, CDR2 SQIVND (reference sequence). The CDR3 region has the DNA TGTGCCAGTAGTGCCAGGGTCCGGGACAGCCGTAGGGTTGGTGGCTACACCTTC. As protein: CASSARVRDSRRVGGYTF.

The CDR3 reads CASSLVGGGGDEQYF. In DNA form, the CDR3 reads TGTGCCAGCAGCTTAGTGGGCGGGGGCGGCGACGAGCAGTACTTC. The J gene is TRBJ2-7, the V gene TRBV7-2, with D maybe TRBD2 (7 bases). CDR1 and CDR2 from the germline V gene are SGHTA and FQGNSA. The CDR3 contains 15 residues. Trimming shortened V by 1 base and J by 5 bases, and 15 bases separated the two germline ends.

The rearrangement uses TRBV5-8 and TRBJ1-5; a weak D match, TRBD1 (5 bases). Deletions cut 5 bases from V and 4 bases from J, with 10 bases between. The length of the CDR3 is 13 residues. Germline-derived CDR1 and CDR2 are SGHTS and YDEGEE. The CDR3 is CASSLRVNQPQHF. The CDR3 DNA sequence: TGTGCCAGCAGTCTCAGGGTAAATCAGCCCCAGCATTTT.

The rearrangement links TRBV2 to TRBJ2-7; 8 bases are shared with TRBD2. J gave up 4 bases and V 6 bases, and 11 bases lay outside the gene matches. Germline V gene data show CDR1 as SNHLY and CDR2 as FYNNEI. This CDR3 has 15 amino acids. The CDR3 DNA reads TGTGCCAGCAGCAATTCGCTAGCGGGTATGTACGAGCAGTACTTC. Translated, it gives CASSNSLAGMYEQYF.

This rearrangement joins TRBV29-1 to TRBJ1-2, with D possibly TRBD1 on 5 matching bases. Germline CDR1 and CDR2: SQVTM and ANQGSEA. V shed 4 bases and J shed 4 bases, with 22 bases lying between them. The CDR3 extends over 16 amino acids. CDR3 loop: CSVVGPSRDSPYGYTF. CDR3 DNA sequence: TGCAGCGTTGTGGGCCCCTCTCGCGACAGTCCCTATGGCTACACCTTC.